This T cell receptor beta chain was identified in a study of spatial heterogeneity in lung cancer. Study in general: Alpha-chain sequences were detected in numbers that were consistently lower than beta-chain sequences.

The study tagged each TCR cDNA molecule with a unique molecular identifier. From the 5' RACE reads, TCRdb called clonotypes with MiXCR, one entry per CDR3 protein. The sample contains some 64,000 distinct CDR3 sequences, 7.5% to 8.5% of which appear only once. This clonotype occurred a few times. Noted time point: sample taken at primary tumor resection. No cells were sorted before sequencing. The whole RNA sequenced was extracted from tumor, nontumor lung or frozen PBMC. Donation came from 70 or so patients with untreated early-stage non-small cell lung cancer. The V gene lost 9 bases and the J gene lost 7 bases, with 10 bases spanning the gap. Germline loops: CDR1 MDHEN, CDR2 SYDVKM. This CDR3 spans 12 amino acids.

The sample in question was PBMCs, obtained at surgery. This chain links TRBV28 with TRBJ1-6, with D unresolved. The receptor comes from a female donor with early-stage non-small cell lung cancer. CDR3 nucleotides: TGTGCCAGTCTAAGGCTAAATTCACCCCTCCACTTT. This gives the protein CASLRLNSPLHF.